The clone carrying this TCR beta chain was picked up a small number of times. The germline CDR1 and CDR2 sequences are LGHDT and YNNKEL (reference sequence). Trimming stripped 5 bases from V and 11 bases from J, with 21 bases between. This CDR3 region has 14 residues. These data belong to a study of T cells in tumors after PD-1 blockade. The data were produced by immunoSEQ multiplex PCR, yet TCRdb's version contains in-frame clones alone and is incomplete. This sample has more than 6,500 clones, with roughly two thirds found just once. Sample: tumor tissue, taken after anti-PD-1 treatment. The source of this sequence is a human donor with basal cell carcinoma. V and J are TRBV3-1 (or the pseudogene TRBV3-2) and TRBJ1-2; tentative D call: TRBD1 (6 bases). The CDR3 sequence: CASSEGGGVRRYTF. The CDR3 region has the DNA TGTGCCAGCAGCGAAGGGGGGGGTGTCCGGCGATACACCTTC.